The 25 T cell receptor beta chains presented below share a single source sample, sequenced in a study of blood T cell repertoires in COVID-19. The protocol was immunoSEQ multiplex PCR, while the TCRdb copy is restricted to in-frame clones and leaves out a portion. The sample lists some 250,000 clones; approximately 81% were seen once. The specimen was peripheral blood. Receptor source: a woman aged 55-75 years with active or convalescent COVID-19.

V usage is TRBV4-3 and J usage is TRBJ2-1; D perhaps matches TRBD1 (6 bases). V was clipped by 9 bases and J by 4 bases, with 22 bases between them. This CDR3 is built from 16 residues. CDR1 LGHNA and CDR2 YSLEER come from the germline V gene. The CDR3 region is CASRRRQVEEYNEQFF. The CDR3 DNA follows: TGCGCCAGTCGAAGGAGACAGGTCGAAGAGTACAATGAGCAGTTCTTC.

The genes are TRBV7-9 and TRBJ2-7, with TRBD1 matching over 9 bases. The length of the CDR3 is 18 residues. V dropped 4 bases and J dropped 0; count of bases not matched to a gene: 13. Germline loops: CDR1 SEHNR, CDR2 FQNEAQ (reference sequence). DNA of the CDR3: TGTGCCAGCAGCTCCCCCGGGTTCGGGACAGGGAGCTCCTACGAGCAGTACTTC. Its protein product is CASSSPGFGTGSSYEQYF.

The rearrangement joins TRBV12-3 or TRBV12-4 to TRBJ2-7, with 7 bases that match TRBD2. Trimming removed 1 base from V and 4 bases from J; junction bases left unmatched: 1. This CDR3 region has 13 residues. CDR3: CASSLGGGYEQYF. In DNA form, the CDR3 reads TGTGCCAGCAGTTTAGGGGGAGGGTACGAGCAGTACTTC.

The chain links TRBV29-1 to TRBJ2-1, with a possible D match to TRBD2 (8 bases). CDR1 and CDR2 (germline): SQVTM, ANQGSEA. V gave up 8 bases and J gave up 7 bases, with 21 bases separating them. CDR3 length: 14 residues. Written as DNA, the CDR3 is TGCAGCCTACGGAAAGGGGGCGGGGGGAATGAGCAGTTCTTC. This sequence encodes CSLRKGGGGNEQFF.

This sequence joins TRBV2 and TRBJ1-6; D gene unclear. Between the trimmed V and J ends, which lost 5 bases and 13 bases, there was a span of 24 bases. Germline-derived CDR1 and CDR2 are SNHLY and FYNNEI. The CDR3 extends over 16 amino acids. The CDR3 DNA is TGTGCCAGCAGTCCGTTCGATCGCGGGTTGAATCCGCCCCTCCACTTT. It codes for CASSPFDRGLNPPLHF.

Turning to this clone: A much bigger clone sits one base away, suggesting this may be a read error. The rearrangement joins TRBV7-2 to TRBJ2-7, with D perhaps TRBD2 (7 bases). The CDR3 runs 14 residues. Germline V CDR1 and CDR2: SGHTA, FQGNSA. Trimming pared 0 bases from V and 4 bases from J, leaving 10 bases between. The CDR3 region is CASSLAGGTYEQYF. The CDR3, as DNA: TGTGCCAGCAGCTTAGCGGGGGGGACATACGAGCAGTACTTC.

V gene TRBV3-1 (or the pseudogene TRBV3-2) combines with J gene TRBJ2-3; the match to TRBD2 covers 11 bases. The ends lost 0 bases at V and 14 bases at J; junction bases unmatched: 13. Looked up from germline, CDR1 is LGHDT and CDR2 is YNNKEL (reference sequence). The CDR3 extends over 16 amino acids. CDR3 nucleotide sequence: TGTGCCAGCAGCCAAGAGGTCGGAGGTAGCGGGGGGGCCCCGTATTTT. Translated: CASSQEVGGSGGAPYF.

This chain links TRBV18 with TRBJ2-1, with TRBD1 as a possible D gene (8 bases). V lost 3 bases to trimming and J lost 6 bases, with 15 bases between them. CDR1 and CDR2 (germline): KGHSH, LQKENI. The CDR3 extends over 15 amino acids. This CDR3 reads CASSPEQGGANEQFF. In DNA form, the CDR3 reads TGTGCCAGCTCACCCGAACAGGGGGGGGCCAATGAGCAGTTCTTC.

The chain uses TRBV19 and TRBJ2-2; 12 bases align to TRBD2. With V trimmed by 3 bases and J by 5 bases, 10 bases remained unmatched. Germline assignment: CDR1 LNHDA and CDR2 SQIVND (reference sequence). This CDR3 contains 18 residues. The CDR3: CASSMLAGGNRRTGELFF. CDR3 coding DNA: TGTGCCAGTAGTATGCTAGCGGGGGGGAACCGGAGGACCGGGGAGCTGTTTTTT.

This clone was seen once. V usage is TRBV7-9 and J usage is TRBJ2-3, with 8 bases lining up with TRBD1. Germline lookup yields CDR1 SEHNR and CDR2 FQNEAQ (reference sequence). J lost 2 bases, V lost 1 base, and 14 bases had no gene match. This CDR3 is 19 amino acids long. DNA for the CDR3: TGTGCCAGCAGCTTAGTAGTTGGGGCAGGGGGCAGATTCACAGATACGCAGTATTTT. This gives the protein CASSLVVGAGGRFTDTQYF. Variable domain in full (rest from reference TRBV7-9 and TRBJ2-3): DTGVSQNPRHKITKRGQNVTFRCDPISEHNRLYWYRQTLGQGPEFLTYFQNEAQLEKSRLLSDRFSAERPKGSFSTLEIQRTEQGDSAMYLCASSLVVGAGGRFTDTQYFGPGTRLTVL.

This chain links TRBV21-1 with TRBJ2-6; the DNA was not compared with TRBD2, the D call given in the table. TRBV21-1 is recorded as a pseudogene. CDR3 length equals 18 residues. CDR3 loop: CASSTPPLALSGANVLTF. The CDR3 nucleotides are TGTGCCAGCAGCACCCCCCCCCTCGCGCTCTCTGGGGCCAACGTCCTGACTTTC.

This clone was detected once. Here the CDR3 reads CATSIRSQYEQYF. The DNA for the CDR3 is TGTGCCACCAGCATCAGATCGCAGTACGAGCAGTACTTC. This chain uses TRBV15 with TRBJ2-7, with D hard to call. This CDR3 region has 13 residues. Trimming took 4 bases from V and 4 from J, leaving 11 bases between them. From germline, CDR1 is LNHNV and CDR2 YYDKDF (reference sequence).

V usage is TRBV7-6 and J usage is TRBJ2-7, with a weak D call TRBD1 (5 bases). Germline loops: CDR1 SGHVS, CDR2 FNYEAQ. Trimming shortened V by 1 base and J by 5 bases, and 18 bases separated the two germline ends. This CDR3 comprises 16 residues. CDR3 sequence reads: CASSLGAGNRGHEQYF. The DNA for the CDR3 is TGTGCCAGCAGCTTAGGGGCAGGGAATAGGGGCCACGAGCAGTACTTC.

The genes are TRBV29-1 and TRBJ2-6; the D gene is possibly TRBD2 (6 bases). Germline V gives CDR1 SQVTM, CDR2 ANQGSEA. V was trimmed by 6 bases and J by 0 bases, leaving 15 bases between them. There are 16 residues in the CDR3. Written as DNA, the CDR3 is TGCAGCGTCTGGGACGGAGGGAGCTCTGGGGCCAACGTCCTGACTTTC. Translation gives CSVWDGGSSGANVLTF.

Written as DNA, the CDR3 is TGTGCCAGCAGGCTAGACCGGGACAGCACTGAAGCTTTCTTT. Its protein is CASRLDRDSTEAFF. This chain uses TRBV6-5 with TRBJ1-1, with TRBD1 matching 7 bases. V was pared by 6 bases and J by 4 bases, with 8 bases of the junction left unmatched. This CDR3 comprises 14 residues. Germline V gene lookup returns CDR1 MNHEY and CDR2 SVGAGI.

This clone has a single count. The chain has TRBV7-9 and TRBJ1-4; unclear D gene. The CDR3 extends over 17 amino acids. Trimming removed 5 bases at V and 6 bases at J, with 22 bases between. Germline loops: CDR1 SEHNR, CDR2 FQNEAQ (reference sequence). CDR3 region: CASSPEPGYLSYEKLFF. The DNA of the CDR3 is TGTGCCAGCAGCCCCGAACCCGGGTATCTTTCCTATGAAAAACTGTTTTTT.

This clone turned up a few times. The chain recombines TRBV29-1 with TRBJ1-2; D ambiguous. The CDR3 is 12 residues long. V lost 5 bases and J 8 bases, leaving 15 bases between the germline ends. Germline V CDR1 and CDR2: SQVTM, ANQGSEA. The CDR3 region is CSVLALGGGYTF. DNA for the CDR3: TGCAGCGTTCTGGCACTAGGAGGAGGCTACACCTTC.

This clone was seen a handful of times. The rearrangement uses TRBV9 and TRBJ1-4; 9 bases are shared with TRBD1. The germline gives CDR1 SGDLS, CDR2 YYNGEE. The CDR3 has 16 residues. The V and J ends lost 1 base and 8 bases, in that order; junction bases with no gene match: 9. DNA for the CDR3: TGTGCCAGCAGCGTAACAGCAGGACAGGGGAACGAAAAACTGTTTTTT. Encoded protein: CASSVTAGQGNEKLFF.

The chain recombines TRBV11-2 with TRBJ1-2; D ambiguous. This CDR3 has 14 amino acids. Germline-derived CDR1 and CDR2 are SGHAT and FQNNGV. The V end lost 3 bases, the J end lost 3 bases, and 11 bases lay between the germline ends. As DNA, the CDR3 is TGTGCCAGCAGCTTCGGACTGTTCTACTATGGCTACACCTTC. It yields the protein CASSFGLFYYGYTF.

This clone was recorded a few times. This sequence joins TRBV10-3 and TRBJ1-4; 12 bases are shared with TRBD1. Germline CDR1 and CDR2: ENHRY and SYGVKD. The V and J ends lost 2 bases and 8 bases, in that order; junction bases with no gene match: 12. This CDR3 spans 18 amino acids. CDR3 in DNA: TGTGCCATCAGTGAGCCTAACTCCGGGACAGGGGGCGCGGAAAAACTGTTTTTT. Its translation: CAISEPNSGTGGAEKLFF.

The chain employs TRBV6-5 and TRBJ1-2; perhaps TRBD1 as D (5 bases). In germline, CDR1 is MNHEY, CDR2 SVGAGI. Between the trimmed V and J ends, which lost 6 bases and 0 bases, there was a span of 14 bases. This CDR3 has 15 residues. CDR3 sequence reads: CASSRVPQANYGYTF. CDR3 in DNA: TGTGCCAGCAGCAGGGTTCCCCAAGCTAACTATGGCTACACCTTC.

The chain has TRBV11-3 and TRBJ2-1, with TRBD2 identical over 8 bases. CDR3 length equals 18 residues. Trimming took 5 bases from V and 7 from J; bases not matched to a gene: 19. Germline lookup yields CDR1 SGHNT and CDR2 YENEEA. The CDR3 protein is CASSHGQLSGGRRNEQFF. The CDR3 nucleotides read TGTGCCAGCAGCCATGGCCAACTTTCGGGGGGGCGGCGGAATGAGCAGTTCTTC.

This clone was detected only once. The chain employs TRBV5-1 and TRBJ2-2, with TRBD1 as a possible D gene (6 bases). Trimming took 1 base from V and 1 from J, leaving 8 bases between them. The V gene's germline CDR1 is SGHRS and CDR2 YFSETQ. CDR3 length: 15 amino acids. CDR3 in DNA: TGCGCCAGCAGCTTGCAGGGGAAGAACACCGGGGAGCTGTTTTTT. This sequence encodes CASSLQGKNTGELFF.

This clone appeared once. The rearrangement joins TRBV5-4 to TRBJ2-7, with D possibly matching TRBD1 (5 bases). CDR3 length equals 14 residues. Deletions cut 0 bases from V and 5 bases from J, with 12 bases between. Germline V gene lookup returns CDR1 SGHNT and CDR2 YYREEE (reference sequence). CDR3 region: CASSLGGGSNEQYF. CDR3 DNA sequence: TGTGCCAGCAGCTTGGGGGGCGGCAGTAACGAGCAGTACTTC.

The V gene is TRBV30, the J gene TRBJ1-2, with TRBD1 matching 10 bases. The CDR3 has 12 residues. With 5 bases clipped from V and 3 bases from J, the junction kept 0 bases outside the gene matches. Per germline, CDR1 GTSNPN and CDR2 SVGIG (reference sequence). The CDR3 DNA reads TGTGCCTGGGGACAGGGGGACTATGGCTACACCTTC. Amino acids: CAWGQGDYGYTF. Full variable domain (rest looked up from reference TRBV30 and TRBJ1-2): SQTIHQWPATLVQPVGSPLSLECTVEGTSNPNLYWYRQAAGRGLQLLFYSVGIGQISSEVPQNLSASRPQDRQFILSSKKLLLSDSGFYLCAWGQGDYGYTFGSGTRLTVV.